This record concerns one T cell receptor (beta chain) sequence. Its antigen is not identified. There are 15 residues in the CDR3. V lost 1 base to trimming and J lost 6 bases; unmatched junction nucleotides: 4. CDR1 SGHTA and CDR2 FQGNSA come from the germline V gene. Each donor's blood draw was 7.5 to 10 milliliters of peripheral blood. Per sample, a minimum of 6 million PBMCs were isolated. A second PCR, run for about 6 to 11 cycles, used a sample-barcoded 5' primer plus a J-beta primer mix. Every molecule of cDNA carried a tag from a template-switch adaptor with 12 random nucleotides. TCRdb used MiXCR to reprocess the 5' RACE reads, holding one entry per CDR3 protein. The data contain approximately 850,000 distinct CDR3 sequences, 44% of them singletons. This entry is derived from a study of blood T cells in healthy people across ages. Whole-study results and caveats: The study lacked donor CMV status, which possibly confounded expanded clonotype changes.

Sequenced material: blood. The origin of this receptor is a man in his 60s in good health. The gene calls are TRBV7-2 and TRBJ2-2, with TRBD1 identical over 8 bases. In nucleotides, the CDR3 is TGTGCCAGCAGCTTAGATGACAGGGGACCCGGGGAGCTGTTTTTT. This sequence encodes CASSLDDRGPGELFF.